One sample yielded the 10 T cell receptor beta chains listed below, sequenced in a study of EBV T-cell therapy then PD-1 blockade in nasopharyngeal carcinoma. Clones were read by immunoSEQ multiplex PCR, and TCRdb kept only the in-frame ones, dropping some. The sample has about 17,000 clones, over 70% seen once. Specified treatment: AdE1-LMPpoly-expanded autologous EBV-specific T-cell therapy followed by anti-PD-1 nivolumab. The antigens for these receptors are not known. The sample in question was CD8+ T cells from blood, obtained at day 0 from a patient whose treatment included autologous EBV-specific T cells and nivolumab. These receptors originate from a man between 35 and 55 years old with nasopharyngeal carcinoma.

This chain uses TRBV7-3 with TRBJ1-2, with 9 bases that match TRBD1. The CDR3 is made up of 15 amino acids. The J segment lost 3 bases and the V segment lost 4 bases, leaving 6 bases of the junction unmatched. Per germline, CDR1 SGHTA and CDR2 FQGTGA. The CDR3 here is CASSSYWTGDYGYTF. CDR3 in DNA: TGTGCCAGCAGCTCCTACTGGACAGGGGACTATGGCTACACCTTC.

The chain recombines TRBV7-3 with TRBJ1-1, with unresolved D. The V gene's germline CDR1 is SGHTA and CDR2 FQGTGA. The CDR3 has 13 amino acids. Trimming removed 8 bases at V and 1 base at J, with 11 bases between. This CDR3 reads CASGNMANTEAFF. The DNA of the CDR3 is TGTGCCAGCGGTAACATGGCGAACACTGAAGCTTTCTTT.

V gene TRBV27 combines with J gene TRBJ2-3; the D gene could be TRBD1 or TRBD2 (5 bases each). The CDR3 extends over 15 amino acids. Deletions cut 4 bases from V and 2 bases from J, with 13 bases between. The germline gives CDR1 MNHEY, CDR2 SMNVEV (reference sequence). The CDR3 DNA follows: TGTGCCAGCAGTTCCCGGGGCAGAAACACAGATACGCAGTATTTT. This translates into CASSSRGRNTDTQYF.

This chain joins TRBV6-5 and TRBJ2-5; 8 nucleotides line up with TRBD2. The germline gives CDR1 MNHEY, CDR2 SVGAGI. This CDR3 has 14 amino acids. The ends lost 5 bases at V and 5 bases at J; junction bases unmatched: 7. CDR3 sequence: CASSPVAGPETQYF. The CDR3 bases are TGTGCCAGCAGTCCTGTAGCGGGGCCTGAGACCCAGTACTTC.

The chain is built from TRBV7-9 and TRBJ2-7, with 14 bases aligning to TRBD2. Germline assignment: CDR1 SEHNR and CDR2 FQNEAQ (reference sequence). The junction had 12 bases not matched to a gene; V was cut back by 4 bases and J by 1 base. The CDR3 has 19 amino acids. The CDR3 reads CASSSDGLAGGLTSYEQYF. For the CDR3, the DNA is TGTGCCAGCAGCTCTGACGGACTAGCGGGGGGCCTGACATCCTACGAGCAGTACTTC.

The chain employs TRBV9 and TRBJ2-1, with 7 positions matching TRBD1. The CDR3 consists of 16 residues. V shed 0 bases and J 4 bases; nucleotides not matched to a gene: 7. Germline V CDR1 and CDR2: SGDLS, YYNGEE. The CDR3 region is CASSVEGGLNYNEQFF. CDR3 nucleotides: TGTGCCAGCAGCGTAGAAGGGGGCCTTAATTACAATGAGCAGTTCTTC.

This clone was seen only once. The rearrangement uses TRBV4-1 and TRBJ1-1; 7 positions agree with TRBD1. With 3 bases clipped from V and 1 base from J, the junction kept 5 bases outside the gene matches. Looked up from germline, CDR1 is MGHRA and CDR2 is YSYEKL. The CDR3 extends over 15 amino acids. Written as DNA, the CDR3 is TGCGCCAGCAGCCATAAACAGGGGACGAACACTGAAGCTTTCTTT. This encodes CASSHKQGTNTEAFF.

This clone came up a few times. The DNA for the CDR3 is TGTGCCAGCAGCCGGGACAGGGGGAATTCACCCCTCCACTTT. Translated: CASSRDRGNSPLHF. The rearrangement links TRBV5-6 to TRBJ1-6; 11 nucleotides align to TRBD1. The junction had 1 base not matched to a gene; V was cut back by 4 bases and J by 7 bases. CDR1 and CDR2 from the germline V gene are SGHDT and YYEEEE. This CDR3 contains 14 residues.

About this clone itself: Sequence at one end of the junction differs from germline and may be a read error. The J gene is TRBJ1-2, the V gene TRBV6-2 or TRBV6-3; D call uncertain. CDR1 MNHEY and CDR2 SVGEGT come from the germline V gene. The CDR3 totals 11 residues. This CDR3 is CAGSYKDGYTF. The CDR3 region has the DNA TGTGCCGGCAGTTACAAGGATGGCTACACCTTC.

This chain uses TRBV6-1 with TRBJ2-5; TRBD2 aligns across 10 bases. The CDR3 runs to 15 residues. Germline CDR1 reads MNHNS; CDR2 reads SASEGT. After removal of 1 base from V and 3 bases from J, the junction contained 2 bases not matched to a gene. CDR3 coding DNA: TGTGCCAGCAGTGAAGTAGCGGGGGGAGAAGAGACCCAGTACTTC. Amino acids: CASSEVAGGEETQYF.